The text below deals with one TCR beta chain. Its antigen is unidentified. TEMRA cells were FACS-enriched and CD8+ and CD4+ T cells negatively isolated. The data derive from a study of CD8 T cells in Susac syndrome. Study-wide results and caveats: Regarding the TCR sequencing and HLA analysis, the study admitted that a relatively small number of individuals were involved.

The CDR3 is made up of 18 amino acids. V lost 1 base and J lost 8; bases outside the gene matches: 13. CDR1 and CDR2 (germline): LGHNA, YSLEER. An amount of RNA that ranged from 0.5 to 1 ug was reverse transcribed with random hexamers. Multiplex immunoSEQ PCR targeted 54 Vbeta and 13 Jbeta TCR beta segments. A single record per CDR3 protein comes from TCRdb applying MiXCR to the immunoSEQ multiplex PCR reads. The sample yields more than 200,000 distinct CDR3 sequences, 92% seen once. Sequenced input: CD8+ T cells from PBMCs. The chain carries TRBV4-3 and TRBJ2-4; 11 bases align to TRBD2. The TCR was taken from a human donor with multiple sclerosis. In DNA form, the CDR3 reads TGCGCCAGCAGCCAAGGGGTCCGGGAGACTAGCGGGAATGACATTCAGTACTTC. Translated: CASSQGVRETSGNDIQYF.